This T cell receptor (beta chain) was captured in a study of T cells after yellow fever vaccination. Study results and limitations: Clonotype sharing between CD4 and CD8 compartments was small.

From the 5' RACE reads, TCRdb called clonotypes with MiXCR, one entry per CDR3 protein. Among about 360,000 distinct CDR3 sequences listed, 6.2% were seen once. With respect to this clonotype: Its antigen is as yet unknown.

Per germline, CDR1 SQVTM and CDR2 ANQGSEA. The CDR3 totals 13 residues. Trimming pared 7 bases from V and 3 bases from J, leaving 13 bases between. The J gene is TRBJ2-1, the V gene TRBV29-1, with D possibly matching TRBD2 (6 bases). The sequence derives from a man under 40 who received the YFV17D yellow fever vaccine. This specimen was PBMCs, taken 5 days after the yellow fever booster vaccination. The CDR3 region has the DNA TGCAGCGCTGGACTACAAAACTACAATGAGCAGTTCTTC. Its translation: CSAGLQNYNEQFF.